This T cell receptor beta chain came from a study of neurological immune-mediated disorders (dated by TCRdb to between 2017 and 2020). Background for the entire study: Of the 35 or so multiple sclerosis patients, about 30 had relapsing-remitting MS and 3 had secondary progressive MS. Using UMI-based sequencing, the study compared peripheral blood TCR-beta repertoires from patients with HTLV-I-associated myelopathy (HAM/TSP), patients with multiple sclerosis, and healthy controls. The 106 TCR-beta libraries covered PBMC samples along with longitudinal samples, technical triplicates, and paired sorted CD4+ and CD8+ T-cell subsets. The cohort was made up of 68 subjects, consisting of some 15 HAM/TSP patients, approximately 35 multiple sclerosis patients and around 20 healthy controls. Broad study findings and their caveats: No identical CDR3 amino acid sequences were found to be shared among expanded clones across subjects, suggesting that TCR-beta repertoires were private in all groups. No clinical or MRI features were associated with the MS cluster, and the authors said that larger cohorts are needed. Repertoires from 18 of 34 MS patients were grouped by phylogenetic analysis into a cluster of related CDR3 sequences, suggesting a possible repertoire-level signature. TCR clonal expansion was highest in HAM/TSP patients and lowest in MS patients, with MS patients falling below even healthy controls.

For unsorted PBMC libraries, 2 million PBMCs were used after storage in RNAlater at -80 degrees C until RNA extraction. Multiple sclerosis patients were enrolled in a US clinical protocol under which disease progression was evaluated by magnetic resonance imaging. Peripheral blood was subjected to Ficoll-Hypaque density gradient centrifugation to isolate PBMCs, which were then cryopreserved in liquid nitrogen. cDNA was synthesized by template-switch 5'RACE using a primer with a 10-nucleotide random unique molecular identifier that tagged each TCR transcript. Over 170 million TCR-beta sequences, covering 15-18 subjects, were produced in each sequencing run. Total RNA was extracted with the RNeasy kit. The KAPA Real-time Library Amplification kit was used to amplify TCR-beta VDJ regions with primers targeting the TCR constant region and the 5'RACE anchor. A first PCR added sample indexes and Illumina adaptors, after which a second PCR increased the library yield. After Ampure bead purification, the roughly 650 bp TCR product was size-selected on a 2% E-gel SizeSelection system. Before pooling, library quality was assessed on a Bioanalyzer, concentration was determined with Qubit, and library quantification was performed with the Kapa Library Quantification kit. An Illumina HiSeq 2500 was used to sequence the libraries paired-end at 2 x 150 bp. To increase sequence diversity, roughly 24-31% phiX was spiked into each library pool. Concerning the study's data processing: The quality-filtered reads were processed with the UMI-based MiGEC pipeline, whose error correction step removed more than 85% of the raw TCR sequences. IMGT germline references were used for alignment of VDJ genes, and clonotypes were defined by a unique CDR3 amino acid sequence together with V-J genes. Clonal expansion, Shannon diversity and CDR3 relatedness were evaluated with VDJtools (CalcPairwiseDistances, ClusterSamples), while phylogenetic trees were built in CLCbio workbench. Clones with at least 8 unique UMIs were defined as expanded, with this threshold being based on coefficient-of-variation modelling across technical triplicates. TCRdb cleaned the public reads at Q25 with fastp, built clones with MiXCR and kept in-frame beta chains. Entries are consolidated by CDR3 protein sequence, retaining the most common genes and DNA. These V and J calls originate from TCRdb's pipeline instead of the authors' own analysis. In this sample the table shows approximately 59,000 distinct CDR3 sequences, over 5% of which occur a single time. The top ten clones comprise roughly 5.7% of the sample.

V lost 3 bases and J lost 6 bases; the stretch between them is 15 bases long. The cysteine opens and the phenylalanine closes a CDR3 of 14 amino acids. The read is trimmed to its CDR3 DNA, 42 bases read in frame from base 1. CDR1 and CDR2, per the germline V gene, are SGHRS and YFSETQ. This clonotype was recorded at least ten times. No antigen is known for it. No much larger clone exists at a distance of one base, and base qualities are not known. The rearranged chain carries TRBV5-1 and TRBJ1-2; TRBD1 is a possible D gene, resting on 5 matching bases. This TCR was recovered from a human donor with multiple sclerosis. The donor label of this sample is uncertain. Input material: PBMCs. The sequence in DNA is TGCGCCAGCAGCTGGGGAGGCGGAGGGGATGGCTACACCTTC. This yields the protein CASSWGGGGDGYTF.